The 11 T cell receptor beta chains below all came from one sample that was sequenced in a study of blood T cells in healthy people across ages. PCR was performed a second time for about 7 to 11 cycles using a sample-barcoded 5' primer and a J-beta primer mix. In TCRdb, the 5' RACE reads were re-called with MiXCR into one record per CDR3 protein. The top ten hold under 20% of the sample, which has around 620,000 distinct CDR3 sequences, 25% to 30% seen once. Sequencing was performed on blood. The receptors were sampled from a woman in her seventies in good health.

The chain links TRBV12-3 or TRBV12-4 to TRBJ2-1; tentatively, D is TRBD2 (6 bases). V lost 7 bases and J lost 6, with 13 bases in between. CDR3 size: 13 residues. In DNA, the CDR3 is TGTGCCAGCACCCCGGGACTTCTCAATGAGCAGTTCTTC. This translates into CASTPGLLNEQFF.

This clonotype was seen more than once but under ten times. The junction shows a germline mismatch at one end, possibly a read error. The CDR3 DNA reads as TGTGTCAGCAGCCCCGAGACGGTCTACGAGCAGTACTTC. The encoded protein is CVSSPETVYEQYF. This sequence joins TRBV3-1 and TRBJ2-7; D unclear. Germline assignment: CDR1 LGHDT and CDR2 YNNKEL (reference sequence). The CDR3 runs to 13 residues.

This clonotype was counted between two and nine times. The chain couples TRBV29-1 to TRBJ2-5, with 11 bases lining up with TRBD2. The DNA matches TRBJ2-1 better at its end, which makes the J call doubtful. The CDR3 is 13 amino acids. CDR1 is SQVTM and CDR2 is ANQGSEA in the germline V gene. The CDR3 here is CSVASGGNNEQFF. DNA for the CDR3: TGCAGCGTCGCTAGCGGGGGGAACAATGAGCAGTTCTTC.

In this sample, this clonotype turned up a few times. The chain is built from TRBV27 and TRBJ2-4, with TRBD2 matching 7 bases. From germline, CDR1 is MNHEY and CDR2 SMNVEV (reference sequence). The CDR3 sequence is 13 residues long. The ends lost 8 bases at V and 7 bases at J; junction bases unmatched: 8. The CDR3 is CASRRGEGNIQYF. DNA for the CDR3: TGTGCCAGCCGTCGAGGGGAGGGGAACATTCAGTACTTC.

CDR3 region: CSVAIGTGGQETQYF. The CDR3 coding sequence is TGCAGCGTCGCCATCGGGACAGGGGGCCAAGAGACCCAGTACTTC. The chain uses TRBV29-1 and TRBJ2-5; TRBD1 matches at 11 bases. Trimming at V came to 6 bases and at J to 1 base, leaving 7 bases not matched to a gene. This CDR3 has 15 amino acids. Germline V gene lookup returns CDR1 SQVTM and CDR2 ANQGSEA.

This clonotype was counted a few times. The V and J genes are TRBV7-2 and TRBJ2-5; TRBD1 matches 7 bases. The tail of the sequence fits TRBJ2-7 better, so the J call may be wrong. Germline CDR1 and CDR2: SGHTA and FQGNSA. This CDR3 has 14 amino acids. The CDR3 bases are TGTGCCAGCAGCTTGGGACAGTGGTCCTACGAGCAGTACTTC. Translating it yields CASSLGQWSYEQYF.

A few counts support this clonotype. An end of the junction does not agree with germline; a read error may underlie this. DNA of the CDR3: TGTGCTAGCAGCTTACTTAGCGGATCCTACAATGAGCAGTTCTTC. Translation gives CASSLLSGSYNEQFF. The chain has TRBV7-7 and TRBJ2-1; D is perhaps TRBD2 (6 bases). CDR3 length equals 15 residues. The germline CDR1 and CDR2 sequences are SSHAT and FNYEAQ (reference sequence).

The gene calls are TRBV11-2 and TRBJ2-6; TRBD1 or TRBD2 may be the D gene (5 bases each). Germline CDR1 reads SGHAT; CDR2 reads FQNNGV. V gave up 2 bases and J gave up 4 bases, with 9 bases separating them. This CDR3 is 15 amino acids long. The CDR3 protein is CASSLRGDGANVLTF. CDR3 bases: TGTGCCAGCAGCTTAAGAGGGGACGGGGCCAACGTCCTGACTTTC.

There are a few counts of this clonotype. The chain recombines TRBV5-1 with TRBJ2-5, with 13 bases matching TRBD2. The CDR3 has 17 amino acids. V gave up 1 base and J gave up 2 bases; unmatched junction bases: 5. From germline, CDR1 is SGHRS and CDR2 YFSETQ. The CDR3 DNA reads as TGCGCCAGCAGCTTGCACGGACTAGCGGGGGCACAAGAGACCCAGTACTTC. This gives the protein CASSLHGLAGAQETQYF.

This clonotype was detected a few times. The rearrangement links TRBV30 to TRBJ1-1; D may be TRBD1 (5 bases). Germline V gives CDR1 GTSNPN, CDR2 SVGIG (reference sequence). Trimming pared 8 bases from V and 5 bases from J, leaving 21 bases between. The CDR3 is 14 amino acids. The CDR3 spells CARFLVGGSTEAFF. As DNA, the CDR3 is TGTGCCCGGTTTTTGGTCGGGGGTAGTACTGAAGCTTTCTTT.

This rearrangement joins TRBV29-1 to TRBJ1-1; D is unresolved. Germline lookup yields CDR1 SQVTM and CDR2 ANQGSEA. The CDR3 contains 12 residues. Trimming cost V 4 bases and J 5 bases, with 11 bases left between them. CDR3 residues: CSVGSESTEAFF. CDR3 sequence (DNA): TGCAGCGTTGGAAGCGAGTCTACTGAAGCTTTCTTT.